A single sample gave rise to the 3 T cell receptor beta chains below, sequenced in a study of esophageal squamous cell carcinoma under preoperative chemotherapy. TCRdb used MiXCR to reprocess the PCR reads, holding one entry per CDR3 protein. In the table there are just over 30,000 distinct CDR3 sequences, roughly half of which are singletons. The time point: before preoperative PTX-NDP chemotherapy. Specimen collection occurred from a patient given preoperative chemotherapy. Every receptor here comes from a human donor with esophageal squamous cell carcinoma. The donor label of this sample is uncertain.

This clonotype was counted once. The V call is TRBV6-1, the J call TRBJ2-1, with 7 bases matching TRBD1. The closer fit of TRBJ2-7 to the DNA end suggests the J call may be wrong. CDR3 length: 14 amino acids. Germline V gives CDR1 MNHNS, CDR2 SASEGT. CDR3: CASSTTGIVYEQYF. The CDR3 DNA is TGTGCCAGCAGTACGACAGGGATAGTCTACGAGCAGTACTTC.

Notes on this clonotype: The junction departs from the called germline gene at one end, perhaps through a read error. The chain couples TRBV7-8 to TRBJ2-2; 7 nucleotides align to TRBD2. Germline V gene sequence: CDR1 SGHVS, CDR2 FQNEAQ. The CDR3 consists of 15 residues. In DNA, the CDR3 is TGTGCCAGCAGCTCGGGGGGAGTCAGGACCGGGGCGCTGTTTTTT. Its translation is CASSSGGVRTGALFF.

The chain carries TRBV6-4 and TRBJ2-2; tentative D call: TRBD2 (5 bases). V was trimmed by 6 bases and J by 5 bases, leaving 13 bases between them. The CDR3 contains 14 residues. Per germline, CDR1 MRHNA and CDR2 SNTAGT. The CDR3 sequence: CASSDRPGTGELFF. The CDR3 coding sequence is TGTGCCAGCAGCGACCGTCCGGGAACCGGGGAGCTGTTTTTT.